The rows below give T cell receptor beta chains drawn from one sample of a study of T cells after yellow fever vaccination. Using its own MiXCR run on the 5' RACE reads, TCRdb lists one record per CDR3 protein. The sample comprises a few hundred thousand distinct CDR3 sequences, around 8.6% of which are singletons, and approximately 3.3% rests with the top ten. This material consisted of CD4+ T cells sorted from PBMCs, taken 5 days after the yellow fever booster vaccination. These receptors originate from a man between 18 and 29 years old who received the YFV17D yellow fever vaccine. Each CDR3 is given with its conserved first and last residue. The D gene is left open where the match is weak. Clone size is stated in some rows and not others, as once, few, many or a class when expanded.

DNA	CDR3	J	D	V	size
TGTGCCAGCGACAGGGGGACGAGCTCCTACAATGAGCAGTTCTTC	CASDRGTSSYNEQFF	TRBJ2-1	TRBD1	TRBV19	few
TGTGCCAGCGCCATTGGGGGGGGTTTGAGGGCGAGTTTGGAGACCCAGTACTTC	CASAIGGGLRASLETQYF	TRBJ2-5	TRBD2	TRBV5-4	-
TGTGCCAGCAGCTGGGGACTAGCGGGTGTCGAGACCCAGTACTTC	CASSWGLAGVETQYF	TRBJ2-5	TRBD2	TRBV5-4	-
TGTGCCAGCAGCCGTGGAGAGACCCAGTACTTC	CASSRGETQYF	TRBJ2-5	-	TRBV12-3/TRBV12-4	many
TGTGCCAGCAGCTGGACAGGGGGCGGGCGACCGGATACGCAGTATTTT	CASSWTGGGRPDTQYF	TRBJ2-3	TRBD1	TRBV5-4	-
TGTGCCAGCAGTTCGGGACAGGGGGCACGAGGGACTGAAGCTTTCTTT	CASSSGQGARGTEAFF	TRBJ1-1	TRBD1	TRBV6-2/TRBV6-3	-
TGTGCCATCAACGAAGCCGGGACACGAAGCGAAGCTTTCTTT	CAINEAGTRSEAFF	TRBJ1-1	-	TRBV10-3	few
TGTGCCAGCAGCTCCGAATCGGCAGGGGTTCGGGGCTACACCTTC	CASSSESAGVRGYTF	TRBJ1-2	-	TRBV7-2	many
TGTGCCAGCAGCTTAGACGTACTCAGCTCTGGGGCCAACGTCCTGACTTTC	CASSLDVLSSGANVLTF	TRBJ2-6	-	TRBV7-2	-
TGTGCCACCAGTGATTGGACAGGGGGCACAGATACGCAGTATTTT	CATSDWTGGTDTQYF	TRBJ2-3	TRBD1	TRBV24-1	-
TGTGCCACCAGTGACCGCGCGGACAGGGATACGCAGTATTTT	CATSDRADRDTQYF	TRBJ2-3	TRBD1	TRBV24-1	few
TGTGCCAGCAGCCAAGTTTTTAAGGTGACCGGACCGAACACTGAAGCTTTCTTT	CASSQVFKVTGPNTEAFF	TRBJ1-1	-	TRBV3-1	few
TGTGCCAGCAGTCTAACGGGAGGGTATAATTCACCCCTCCACTTT	CASSLTGGYNSPLHF	TRBJ1-6	-	TRBV28	-
TGTGCCAGCAGCCCGACTAGCGCCCGCGGAGATACGCAGTATTTT	CASSPTSARGDTQYF	TRBJ2-3	TRBD2	TRBV4-2	many